The next 20 T cell receptor beta chains were all read from a single sample in a study of CD8+ T cells in alopecia areata. After isolation, RNA underwent reverse transcription to generate cDNA as the sequencing template. Sequencing was performed with immunoSEQ multiplex PCR; in TCRdb, only in-frame clones are kept and a portion is missing. Here the sample spans approximately 150,000 clones, about 60% being singletons. Material: CD4+ T cells sorted from blood. These receptors all come from a human donor in good health.

The CDR3 loop reads CSVRGTGHGYTF. For the CDR3, the DNA is TGCAGCGTGAGGGGGACAGGGCATGGCTACACCTTC. V usage is TRBV29-1 and J usage is TRBJ1-2, with 9 bases that match TRBD1. The germline CDR1 and CDR2 sequences are SQVTM and ANQGSEA. The CDR3 sequence is 12 residues long. The V and J ends lost 6 bases and 6 bases, in that order; junction bases with no gene match: 5.

V and J are TRBV2 and TRBJ2-3, with 10 bases matching TRBD2. The CDR3 extends over 13 amino acids. CDR1 and CDR2 (germline): SNHLY, FYNNEI. The V gene end was trimmed by 10 bases and the J gene end by 2 bases; junction bases not matched to a gene: 3. In DNA form, the CDR3 reads TGTGCCACCACTAGCGGGGACACAGATACGCAGTATTTT. This translates into CATTSGDTDTQYF.

The chain recombines TRBV7-2 with TRBJ2-2, with D unclear. CDR1 SGHTA and CDR2 FQGNSA come from the germline V gene. This CDR3 comprises 14 residues. V was shortened by 0 bases and J by 6 bases, with 8 bases between the two germline ends. For the CDR3, the DNA is TGTGCCAGCAGCTTAGCTGGTGCCCCCGGGGAGCTGTTTTTT. It is translated as CASSLAGAPGELFF.

The chain is built from TRBV18 and TRBJ1-2; TRBD1 matches at 8 bases. The length of the CDR3 is 14 residues. Germline assignment: CDR1 KGHSH and CDR2 LQKENI. V shed 2 bases, J shed 5 bases, and the junction held 4 bases outside the gene matches. CDR3 loop: CASSPSNRGYGYTF. The CDR3 nucleotides read TGTGCCAGCTCACCATCGAACAGGGGGTATGGCTACACCTTC. Supplemented by reference TRBV18 and TRBJ1-2, the full variable domain reads NAGVMQNPRHLVRRRGQEARLRCSPMKGHSHVYWYRQLPEEGLKFMVYLQKENIIDESGMPKERFSAEFPKEGPSILRIQQVVRGDSAAYFCASSPSNRGYGYTFGSGTRLTVV.

The rearrangement links TRBV30 to TRBJ1-1; the D gene is possibly TRBD1 (6 bases). The V and J ends lost 1 base and 2 bases respectively, with 14 bases between them. From germline, CDR1 is GTSNPN and CDR2 SVGIG (reference sequence). CDR3 length equals 15 residues. CDR3 DNA sequence: TGTGCCTGGAGTGGCTGGACAGACGCAAACACTGAAGCTTTCTTT. Protein sequence: CAWSGWTDANTEAFF.

The rearrangement joins TRBV5-6 to TRBJ2-7; tentative D call: TRBD2 (5 bases). This CDR3 comprises 15 residues. Germline V gives CDR1 SGHDT, CDR2 YYEEEE. V was pared by 0 bases and J by 6 bases, with 16 bases between. CDR3 in amino acids: CASSLGVRLAGEQYF. CDR3 bases: TGTGCCAGCAGCTTGGGGGTAAGACTCGCGGGCGAGCAGTACTTC. The full variable domain, its missing parts supplied by reference TRBV5-6 and TRBJ2-7, is DAGVTQSPTHLIKTRGQQVTLRCSPKSGHDTVSWYQQALGQGPQFIFQYYEEEERQRGNFPDRFSGHQFPNYSSELNVNALLLGDSALYLCASSLGVRLAGEQYFGPGTRLTVT.

The chain has TRBV15 and TRBJ2-7; 10 nucleotides agree with TRBD2. This CDR3 is built from 14 residues. Germline values: CDR1 LNHNV, CDR2 YYDKDF (reference sequence). V gave up 5 bases and J gave up 2 bases; unmatched junction bases: 3. The CDR3 spells CATSLTSGPYEQYF. The DNA for the CDR3 is TGTGCCACCAGCTTGACTAGCGGGCCCTACGAGCAGTACTTC.

This clone was counted between two and nine times. The rearrangement joins TRBV29-1 to TRBJ1-2; 7 nucleotides agree with TRBD1. Trimming at V came to 6 bases and at J to 6 bases, leaving 10 bases not matched to a gene. There are 13 residues in the CDR3. Germline V gene data show CDR1 as SQVTM and CDR2 as ANQGSEA. CDR3 nucleotides: TGCAGCGTCCTTGTTACAGGGGAAAATGGCTACACCTTC. Its protein product is CSVLVTGENGYTF.

This clone showed up just once. The chain joins TRBV27 to TRBJ2-7; the D gene is possibly TRBD1 (6 bases). Trimming left V 2 bases short and J 6 bases short, with 14 bases between. Germline V lookup: CDR1 MNHEY, CDR2 SMNVEV (reference sequence). This CDR3 is 14 amino acids long. CDR3 nucleotides: TGTGCCAGCAGTTTAAAAGGGACATCGGCCGAGCAGTACTTC. The encoded protein is CASSLKGTSAEQYF.

The gene calls are TRBV2 and TRBJ1-5; TRBD1 aligns across 8 bases. CDR1 SNHLY and CDR2 FYNNEI come from the germline V gene. J lost 1 base, V lost 4 bases, and 6 bases had no gene match. This CDR3 has 16 residues. In DNA, the CDR3 is TGTGCCAGCAGTGGGCAGGGGGCGGTGAGCAATCAGCCCCAGCATTTT. It codes for CASSGQGAVSNQPQHF.

This clone was detected a few times. V and J are TRBV18 and TRBJ2-3, with TRBD2 identical over 11 bases. The CDR3 is 17 residues long. Germline V lookup: CDR1 KGHSH, CDR2 LQKENI. V dropped 4 bases and J dropped 3; count of bases not matched to a gene: 9. CDR3 nucleotides: TGTGCCAGCTCACAGGTAGCCGGGACTAGCGGAACAGATACGCAGTATTTT. Encoded protein: CASSQVAGTSGTDTQYF.

The gene calls are TRBV7-3 and TRBJ2-3; no firm D call. The germline CDR1 and CDR2 sequences are SGHTA and FQGTGA. The CDR3 is 13 amino acids. Trimming left V 2 bases short and J 9 bases short, with 12 bases between. In DNA, the CDR3 is TGTGCCAGCAGCTTAGGAAATGGTGACACGCAGTATTTT. Its protein product is CASSLGNGDTQYF.

J is TRBJ2-7 and V is TRBV11-2, with D hard to call. The ends were cut back, 4 bases at V and 6 bases at J, with 10 bases in the middle. This CDR3 contains 12 residues. The V gene's germline CDR1 is SGHAT and CDR2 FQNNGV. CDR3 in amino acids: CASSSPSLEQYF. The CDR3 nucleotides are TGTGCCAGCAGCTCACCCTCTCTCGAGCAGTACTTC. Full variable domain (remainder filled in from reference TRBV11-2 and TRBJ2-7): EAGVAQSPRYKIIEKRQSVAFWCNPISGHATLYWYQQILGQGPKLLIQFQNNGVVDDSQLPKDRFSAERLKGVDSTLKIQPAKLEDSAVYLCASSSPSLEQYFGPGTRLTVT.

The sample holds a few counts of this clone. V is TRBV2 and J is TRBJ2-5; 8 bases map to TRBD1. The CDR3 extends over 13 amino acids. The ends lost 6 bases at V and 5 bases at J; junction bases unmatched: 5. CDR1 is SNHLY and CDR2 is FYNNEI in the germline V gene. CDR3 region: CASRDRVGETQYF. The CDR3 coding sequence is TGTGCCAGCAGGGACAGGGTCGGGGAGACCCAGTACTTC.

The chain combines TRBV5-6 with TRBJ2-7; D may be TRBD2 (6 bases). Germline V gene lookup returns CDR1 SGHDT and CDR2 YYEEEE. CDR3 length: 15 amino acids. Trimming removed 2 bases from V and 2 bases from J, with 14 bases in between. The DNA for the CDR3 is TGTGCCAGCAGCTTAGGGGCTGGAGGGGCCTACGAGCAGTACTTC. It yields the protein CASSLGAGGAYEQYF.

The gene calls are TRBV6-5 and TRBJ2-3; D remains unclear. There are 15 residues in the CDR3. V was trimmed by 3 bases and J by 5 bases, leaving 15 bases between them. Germline CDR1 reads MNHEY; CDR2 reads SVGAGI. CDR3 DNA: TGTGCCAGCAGTTATAATAAGGGTTGGAGAGATACGCAGTATTTT. This translates into CASSYNKGWRDTQYF.

The gene calls are TRBV23-1 and TRBJ1-5; 9 positions agree with TRBD1. TRBV23-1 is flagged as an ORF with uncertain function. This CDR3 contains 18 residues. V gave up 0 bases and J gave up 6 bases; unmatched junction bases: 12. The CDR3 DNA sequence: TGCGCCAGCAGTCAATCTGGGGATGAGGGACAGGGTGGTCAGCCCCAGCATTTT. Translation: CASSQSGDEGQGGQPQHF.

This clone was found a few times. The chain uses TRBV28 and TRBJ2-3, with D possibly being TRBD2 (5 bases). Germline V gene data show CDR1 as MDHEN and CDR2 as SYDVKM. The CDR3 spans 13 residues. The germline V and J ends were trimmed by 2 bases and 3 bases, with 6 bases remaining between them. The CDR3 DNA sequence: TGTGCCAGCAGTTTAGGCGGGACAGATACGCAGTATTTT. This translates into CASSLGGTDTQYF.

This clone has just a few counts. The chain recombines TRBV29-1 with TRBJ2-5; 7 positions match TRBD1. The J segment lost 5 bases and the V segment lost 7 bases, leaving 4 bases of the junction unmatched. CDR1 and CDR2 from the germline V gene are SQVTM and ANQGSEA. The CDR3 has 11 residues. The CDR3 nucleotides are TGCAGCGGGGGACAGATCGAGACCCAGTACTTC. Its translation is CSGGQIETQYF.

V and J are TRBV6-1 and TRBJ2-1, with TRBD2 identical over 9 bases. With V trimmed by 6 bases and J by 7 bases, 7 bases remained unmatched. CDR3 size: 14 residues. Looked up from germline, CDR1 is MNHNS and CDR2 is SASEGT. As DNA, the CDR3 is TGTGCCAGCAGGGCAGGACTAGCGCATAATGAGCAGTTCTTC. Protein sequence: CASRAGLAHNEQFF.